This T cell receptor beta chain was captured in a study of T cells expressing NK-cell markers. Following a re-call of the 5' RACE reads, TCRdb has one entry per CDR3 protein and lacks DNA. The listing contains about 550,000 distinct CDR3 sequences. Source material: blood T cells: a sorted CD56 or NKG2C T cell subset, CD4+ or CD8+ T cells, or bulk PBMC T cells (not recorded which). This TCR was sampled from a man aged 18 to 29 in good health.

CDR3: CSARDQKGTSGETQYF. The chain carries TRBV20-1 and TRBJ2-5; the D gene TCRdb calls, TRBD2, cannot be checked with no DNA. The CDR3 extends over 16 amino acids. In germline, CDR1 is DFQATT, CDR2 SNEGSKA (reference sequence).